This T cell receptor beta chain originates from a study of blood T cells in healthy people across ages. A J-beta primer mix and a sample-barcoded 5' primer were used in a second PCR of about 7 to 12 cycles. In TCRdb, the 5' RACE reads were re-called with MiXCR into one record per CDR3 protein. This sample yields approximately 2,000,000 distinct CDR3 sequences, of which about two fifths are seen a single time; 23% belongs to the top ten. As regards this clonotype: One junction end does not reproduce the germline sequence, and a read error may be involved.

This CDR3 contains 14 residues. The sample consisted of blood. The TCR sequence derives from a human donor in good health. The chain joins TRBV12-3 or TRBV12-4 to TRBJ2-7; a weak D match, TRBD1 (6 bases). The CDR3 loop reads CASTLQGASYEQYF. CDR3 sequence (DNA): TGTGCCAGCACTTTACAGGGTGCTTCCTACGAGCAGTACTTC.